These 19 T cell receptor beta chains share one sample of origin, sequenced in a study of blood T cell repertoires in COVID-19. Method: immunoSEQ multiplex PCR; TCRdb's copy keeps in-frame clones and lacks some. The repertoire holds 100,000 or so clones, roughly 80% seen once, with over 7.5% in the top ten. The sequenced sample was peripheral blood. The receptors stem from a man aged 60 to 69 with active or convalescent COVID-19.

This chain links TRBV11-2 with TRBJ2-6; TRBD2 agrees at 9 bases. Germline loops: CDR1 SGHAT, CDR2 FQNNGV. This CDR3 region has 17 residues. With 5 bases clipped from V and 3 bases from J, the junction kept 8 bases outside the gene matches. As DNA, the CDR3 is TGTGCCAGCAGCAGAGGAGGACTAGCGAATGGGGCCAACGTCCTGACTTTC. It codes for CASSRGGLANGANVLTF.

This chain links TRBV6-5 with TRBJ2-4; tentative D call: TRBD1 (5 bases). The V end lost 7 bases, the J end lost 0 bases, and 10 bases lay between the germline ends. The CDR3 has 14 residues. Germline assignment: CDR1 MNHEY and CDR2 SVGAGI. CDR3 protein: CASIDGAAKNIQYF. The CDR3 DNA sequence: TGTGCCAGCATAGATGGGGCAGCCAAAAACATTCAGTACTTC.

This clone has just a few counts. The rearrangement uses TRBV6-1 and TRBJ1-6, with no clear D. CDR1 MNHNS and CDR2 SASEGT come from the germline V gene. The length of the CDR3 is 12 residues. V was pared by 8 bases and J by 10 bases, with 12 bases between. The CDR3, as DNA: TGTGCCAGCGGAGCAGTCGGATCACCCCTCCACTTT. This sequence encodes CASGAVGSPLHF.

The count of this clone is one. This chain connects TRBV9 to TRBJ1-4; TRBD1 might be the D (6 bases). Germline V gene sequence: CDR1 SGDLS, CDR2 YYNGEE. This CDR3 comprises 16 residues. Trimming shortened V by 3 bases and J by 4 bases, and 16 bases separated the two germline ends. The CDR3 nucleotides are TGTGCCAGCAGCGGCCCCGGGGACAAGAATAATGAAAAACTGTTTTTT. Translating gives CASSGPGDKNNEKLFF.

This clone occurred once. The V gene is TRBV2, the J gene TRBJ2-1; D is undetermined. In germline, CDR1 is SNHLY, CDR2 FYNNEI. With 6 bases removed from V and 7 bases from J, the gap between germline ends came to 13 bases. CDR3 length: 13 residues. CDR3 in DNA: TGTGCCAGCAGCGCCATTATGAGGAATGAGCAGTTCTTC. It translates to CASSAIMRNEQFF.

This clone showed up just once. The chain uses TRBV24-1 and TRBJ1-2; no reliable D call. The CDR3 is 11 amino acids. Germline values: CDR1 KGHDR, CDR2 SFDVKD. Trimming removed 4 bases from V and 8 bases from J, with 7 bases in between. The DNA for the CDR3 is TGTGCCACCAGTGAGGGGAGGGGCTACACCTTC. This gives the protein CATSEGRGYTF.

The rearrangement uses TRBV2 and TRBJ2-7, with 11 bases that match TRBD2. The CDR3 is 14 amino acids. V gave up 6 bases and J gave up 6 bases; unmatched junction bases: 7. CDR1 and CDR2 from the germline V gene are SNHLY and FYNNEI. For the CDR3, the DNA is TGTGCCAGCAGCCTCGGGACTAGCGGAGGCGAGCAGTACTTC. Its protein is CASSLGTSGGEQYF.

This clone was observed once. The chain has TRBV2 and TRBJ1-6, with TRBD1 matching 8 bases. The V segment lost 10 bases and the J segment 6 bases; nucleotides outside the gene matches: 8. CDR3 length: 14 residues. Germline CDR1 and CDR2: SNHLY and FYNNEI. As DNA, the CDR3 is TGTGCCACGACCCGGGACAGGATTAATTCACCCCTCCACTTT. This translates into CATTRDRINSPLHF.

The V and J genes are TRBV7-4 and TRBJ2-7; 8 bases are a match to TRBD2. The germline V gene has CDR1 SGHVT and CDR2 SQSDAQ. CDR3 length: 16 residues. The junction had 17 bases not matched to a gene; V was cut back by 6 bases and J by 7 bases. The CDR3 reads CASRFVSSGGPREQYV. Written as DNA, the CDR3 is TGTGCCAGCAGGTTTGTATCTTCGGGAGGGCCTCGGGAGCAGTACGTC.

The rearrangement joins TRBV15 to TRBJ1-1; perhaps TRBD1 as D (5 bases). Per germline, CDR1 LNHNV and CDR2 YYDKDF (reference sequence). V lost 3 bases to trimming and J lost 7 bases, with 9 bases between them. The CDR3 covers 12 residues. The CDR3: CATSRVDSEAFF. The CDR3 nucleotides are TGTGCCACCAGCAGGGTCGACAGTGAAGCTTTCTTT.

The chain couples TRBV28 to TRBJ2-1; TRBD2 matches at 10 bases. Germline V CDR1 and CDR2: MDHEN, SYDVKM. V gave up 4 bases and J gave up 8 bases; unmatched junction bases: 8. This CDR3 comprises 15 residues. The CDR3 bases are TGTGCCAGCAGTTCTAGACTAGCGGGTTCCTATGAGCAGTTCTTC. Translating it yields CASSSRLAGSYEQFF.

The chain uses TRBV7-9 and TRBJ2-5; D gene uncertain. The CDR3 totals 12 residues. V lost 5 bases and J 7 bases, leaving 11 bases between the germline ends. Germline V lookup: CDR1 SEHNR, CDR2 FQNEAQ (reference sequence). The CDR3 DNA is TGTGCCAGCAGCCTCACTCTGCGGACCCAGTACTTC. Its protein is CASSLTLRTQYF.

The genes are TRBV6-2 or TRBV6-3 and TRBJ2-7; D unclear. The germline CDR1 and CDR2 sequences are MNHEY and SVGEGT. V lost 4 bases and J 0 bases, leaving 10 bases between the germline ends. The CDR3 has 14 residues. In DNA, the CDR3 is TGTGCCAGCAGTTCCTCGGGCTCCTCCTACGAGCAGTACTTC. It yields the protein CASSSSGSSYEQYF.

This clone has a handful of counts. V gene TRBV28 combines with J gene TRBJ1-1; D remains ambiguous. With 3 bases removed from V and 4 bases from J, the gap between germline ends came to 6 bases. The V gene's germline CDR1 is MDHEN and CDR2 SYDVKM. The CDR3 is made up of 12 amino acids. Written as DNA, the CDR3 is TGTGCCAGCAGTTTTCCGTCCACTGAAGCTTTCTTT. Its translation is CASSFPSTEAFF.

The chain links TRBV13 to TRBJ2-3, with 13 bases fitting TRBD2. Germline V gene sequence: CDR1 PRHDT, CDR2 FYEKMQ (reference sequence). This CDR3 contains 18 residues. Trimming removed 0 bases from V and 0 bases from J; junction bases left unmatched: 3. This CDR3 reads CASSLGLAGGPSTDTQYF. CDR3 DNA: TGTGCCAGCAGCTTAGGACTAGCGGGAGGGCCAAGCACAGATACGCAGTATTTT. Drawing the rest from reference TRBV13 and TRBJ2-3, the complete variable domain is AAGVIQSPRHLIKEKRETATLKCYPIPRHDTVYWYQQGPGQDPQFLISFYEKMQSDKGSIPDRFSAQQFSDYHSELNMSSLELGDSALYFCASSLGLAGGPSTDTQYFGPGTRLTVL.

The chain is built from TRBV2 and TRBJ2-5; 11 bases line up with TRBD1. CDR1 SNHLY and CDR2 FYNNEI come from the germline V gene. The CDR3 length is 14 residues. J lost 5 bases, V lost 6 bases, and 5 bases had no gene match. CDR3 amino acids: CASSADRGRETQYF. CDR3 nucleotides: TGTGCCAGCAGCGCGGACAGGGGGCGTGAGACCCAGTACTTC.

CDR3 loop: CASSFGTGGSYEQYF. As DNA, the CDR3 is TGTGCCAGCAGCTTCGGTACAGGGGGCTCCTACGAGCAGTACTTC. V is TRBV5-6 and J is TRBJ2-7; 8 nucleotides line up with TRBD1. Germline V gene data show CDR1 as SGHDT and CDR2 as YYEEEE. Trimming cost V 2 bases and J 0 bases; bases outside gene matches: 4. The CDR3 contains 15 residues. The full variable domain, completed using reference TRBV5-6 and TRBJ2-7, is DAGVTQSPTHLIKTRGQQVTLRCSPKSGHDTVSWYQQALGQGPQFIFQYYEEEERQRGNFPDRFSGHQFPNYSSELNVNALLLGDSALYLCASSFGTGGSYEQYFGPGTRLTVT.

This clone was seen a single time. V is TRBV19 and J is TRBJ1-1; TRBD1 is a possible D gene (5 bases). The CDR3 covers 13 residues. Germline V gene lookup returns CDR1 LNHDA and CDR2 SQIVND (reference sequence). The V end was cut by 6 bases, the J end by 4 bases, with 12 bases between. The CDR3 bases are TGTGCCAGTAGACCCCAGGGTGTCACTGAAGCTTTCTTT. Translation gives CASRPQGVTEAFF.

This rearrangement joins TRBV27 to TRBJ2-7; the match to TRBD2 covers 7 bases. CDR3 length: 16 residues. Trimming at V came to 6 bases and at J to 2 bases, leaving 13 bases not matched to a gene. Looked up from germline, CDR1 is MNHEY and CDR2 is SMNVEV (reference sequence). The CDR3 nucleotides are TGTGCCAGCAGGAGCTTGGGCGGGGGAGTACCCTACGAGCAGTACGTC. It yields the protein CASRSLGGGVPYEQYV.